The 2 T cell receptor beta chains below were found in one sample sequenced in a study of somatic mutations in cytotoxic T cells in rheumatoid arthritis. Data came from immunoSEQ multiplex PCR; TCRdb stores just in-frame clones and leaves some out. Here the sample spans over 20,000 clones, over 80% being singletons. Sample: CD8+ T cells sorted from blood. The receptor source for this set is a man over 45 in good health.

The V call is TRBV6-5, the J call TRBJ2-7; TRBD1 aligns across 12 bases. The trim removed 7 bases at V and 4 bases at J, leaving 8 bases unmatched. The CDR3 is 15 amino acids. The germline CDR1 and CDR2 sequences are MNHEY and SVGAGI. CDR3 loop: CASNRDRGPHYEQYF. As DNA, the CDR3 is TGTGCCAGCAATCGGGACAGGGGGCCTCATTACGAGCAGTACTTC.

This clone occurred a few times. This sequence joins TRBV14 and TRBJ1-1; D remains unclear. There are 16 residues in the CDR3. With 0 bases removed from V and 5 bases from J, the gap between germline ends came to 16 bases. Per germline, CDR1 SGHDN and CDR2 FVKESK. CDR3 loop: CASSQEKRQTRTEAFF. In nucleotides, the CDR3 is TGTGCCAGCAGCCAAGAGAAGCGGCAGACCAGGACTGAAGCTTTCTTT.